This TCR beta chain emerged from a study of regulatory T cells in long-lasting Graves disease. Findings of the study overall: A greater number of public clonotypes (approximately 2,700) was shared by persistent patients than by new patients (about 960).

Sample time point: newly diagnosed GD, antithyroid drugs for less than 3 months. RNA extracted from PBMCs served as the sequencing template. It was an endocrinology department in Xi'an, China, that provided the patients. Germline V CDR1 and CDR2: ENHRY, SYGVKD. The CDR3 has 13 residues. The V segment lost 10 bases and the J segment 4 bases; nucleotides outside the gene matches: 10. Both iRepertoire HTBI primers and Arm-PCR of CDR3 regions were used to build the TCR beta libraries. From the multiplex PCR reads, TCRdb called clonotypes with MiXCR, one entry per CDR3 protein. The sample consists of roughly 360,000 distinct CDR3 sequences, 12% of them appearing once. This clonotype was observed at least ten times. Its matching antigen is unknown. The sample was also reused in another study, on T cells in Graves' hyperthyroidism and ophthalmopathy. That paper adds: It was uncontrolled infection, other autoimmune disease, pregnancy or lactation that excluded patients. Most clonotypes expanded in the thyroid (above 0.001) were also present in blood.

The sequencing used peripheral blood mononuclear cells (PBMCs), collected at new diagnosis, from a patient treated with antithyroid drugs. The sequence was obtained from a woman aged 18-29 years with Graves disease. The V call is TRBV10-3, the J call TRBJ2-7; TRBD1 matches 7 bases. The CDR3 spells CASQTGPQYEQYF. The CDR3 DNA is TGTGCCAGCCAGACAGGGCCACAGTACGAGCAGTACTTC.